This passage covers 14 T cell receptor beta chains from one sample sequenced in a study of control samples from healthy donors and cancer patients. Measured with immunoSEQ multiplex PCR; TCRdb has only the in-frame clones, and not every one. Of around 230,000 clones in the sample, around 94% were seen once. The sample taken for sequencing was blood. These receptors all stem from a man aged 45-65 years in good health.

The rearrangement joins TRBV6-5 to TRBJ2-1; D gene unclear. The germline V gene has CDR1 MNHEY and CDR2 SVGAGI. The CDR3 has 15 residues. The V gene lost 8 bases and the J gene lost 2 bases, with 16 bases spanning the gap. The CDR3 protein is CASAEGRWPYNEQFF. CDR3 nucleotides: TGTGCCAGCGCAGAAGGGCGGTGGCCCTACAATGAGCAGTTCTTC.

The chain uses TRBV13 and TRBJ2-1; D is possibly TRBD1 or TRBD2 (6 bases each). The V gene lost 0 bases and the J gene lost 6 bases, with 12 bases spanning the gap. CDR1 PRHDT and CDR2 FYEKMQ come from the germline V gene (reference sequence). CDR3 size: 15 residues. The CDR3 loop is CASSLGGGPSNEQFF. CDR3 nucleotide sequence: TGTGCCAGCAGCTTAGGCGGGGGCCCCTCCAATGAGCAGTTCTTC.

The J gene is TRBJ1-1, the V gene TRBV12-3 or TRBV12-4, with D unclear. The CDR3 length is 13 residues. Trimming cost V 1 base and J 5 bases, with 8 bases left between them. CDR3 coding DNA: TGTGCCAGCAGTTTAGAGGTCCCTACTGAAGCTTTCTTT. Protein product: CASSLEVPTEAFF.

This clone appeared a single time. This sequence joins TRBV7-2 and TRBJ1-5; no reliable D call. Trimming stripped 6 bases from V and 0 bases from J, with 12 bases between. The CDR3 is 15 residues long. The germline CDR1 and CDR2 sequences are SGHTA and FQGNSA. The CDR3 here is CASSSRGTSNQPQHF. CDR3 coding DNA: TGTGCCAGCAGTTCCAGAGGAACTAGCAATCAGCCCCAGCATTTT. Full variable domain (outside the CDR3, taken from reference TRBV7-2 and TRBJ1-5): GAGVSQSPSNKVTEKGKDVELRCDPISGHTALYWYRQSLGQGLEFLIYFQGNSAPDKSGLPSDRFSAERTGGSVSTLTIQRTQQEDSAVYLCASSSRGTSNQPQHFGDGTRLSIL.

V and J are TRBV6-2 or TRBV6-3 and TRBJ2-7; D possibly uses TRBD1 or TRBD2 (5 bases each). The CDR3 runs to 18 residues. The V gene lost 2 bases and the J gene lost 7 bases, with 27 bases spanning the gap. In germline, CDR1 is MNHEY, CDR2 SVGEGT. CDR3 DNA sequence: TGTGCCAGCAGTTACACCTCCAGAGAGGGGACGGGTTCTCGGGAGCAGTACTTC. Its translation is CASSYTSREGTGSREQYF.

The gene calls are TRBV5-1 and TRBJ1-1; D is undetermined. Germline V CDR1 and CDR2: SGHRS, YFSETQ. CDR3 size: 13 residues. Trimming stripped 4 bases from V and 4 bases from J, with 11 bases between. CDR3 region: CASSVFGSTEAFF. CDR3 DNA sequence: TGCGCCAGCAGCGTTTTCGGAAGCACTGAAGCTTTCTTT.

This clone has a single count. The chain carries TRBV7-2 and TRBJ1-3; no definite D call. The germline V gene encodes CDR1 SGHTA and CDR2 FQGNSA. The CDR3 totals 15 residues. V lost 2 bases, J lost 4 bases, and 12 bases lay in between. The CDR3 DNA follows: TGTGCCAGCAGCTTACCCCCGGGCCCCGGAAACACCATATATTTT. Its translation is CASSLPPGPGNTIYF.

The genes are TRBV5-4 and TRBJ1-1, with 7 bases aligning to TRBD1. V lost 0 bases to trimming and J lost 10 bases; unmatched junction nucleotides: 3. This CDR3 comprises 12 residues. Germline CDR1 is SGHNT and CDR2 is YYREEE (reference sequence). In DNA, the CDR3 is TGTGCCAGCAGCTTGGACAGGGGTTTAGCTTTCTTT. This encodes CASSLDRGLAFF.

V gene TRBV6-5 combines with J gene TRBJ2-5; 11 nucleotides line up with TRBD1. Germline CDR1 is MNHEY and CDR2 is SVGAGI. This CDR3 contains 14 residues. V dropped 11 bases and J dropped 5; count of bases not matched to a gene: 10. The CDR3 nucleotides are TGTGCCGCCCGGGGGACAGGGGGACTCGAGACCCAGTACTTC. Protein product: CAARGTGGLETQYF.

The genes are TRBV5-1 and TRBJ1-4; TRBD1 matches at 7 bases. This CDR3 comprises 13 residues. V was pared by 4 bases and J by 12 bases, with 9 bases of the junction left unmatched. Looked up from germline, CDR1 is SGHRS and CDR2 is YFSETQ. The CDR3 DNA reads as TGCGCCAGCAGCCCCGTACAGGGGAGCGAACTGTTTTTT. It encodes CASSPVQGSELFF.

The V call is TRBV5-6, the J call TRBJ2-1; 11 nucleotides agree with TRBD2. Trimming removed 2 bases from V and 8 bases from J; junction bases left unmatched: 6. Germline V gene data show CDR1 as SGHDT and CDR2 as YYEEEE. The CDR3 length is 15 residues. The CDR3 DNA follows: TGTGCCAGCAGCTTTGCTGCTAGCGGGGGGTATGAGCAGTTCTTC. It yields the protein CASSFAASGGYEQFF. Based on the CDR3 plus reference TRBV5-6 and TRBJ2-1, the full variable domain is DAGVTQSPTHLIKTRGQQVTLRCSPKSGHDTVSWYQQALGQGPQFIFQYYEEEERQRGNFPDRFSGHQFPNYSSELNVNALLLGDSALYLCASSFAASGGYEQFFGPGTRLTVL.

This sequence joins TRBV9 and TRBJ2-1, with D maybe TRBD1 (5 bases). The CDR3 has 14 amino acids. CDR1 is SGDLS, CDR2 YYNGEE, per germline. V lost 4 bases and J lost 5, with 13 bases in between. As DNA, the CDR3 is TGTGCCAGCAGCACCCAGGGAAGGAACAATGAGCAGTTCTTC. It is translated as CASSTQGRNNEQFF.

The chain recombines TRBV10-2 with TRBJ2-7, with a tentative D call TRBD1 (6 bases). V gave up 10 bases and J gave up 6 bases, with 16 bases separating them. Germline V gene data show CDR1 as WSHSY and CDR2 as SAAADI. The CDR3 runs 12 residues. The CDR3 sequence: CATTTGPGEQYV. In DNA, the CDR3 is TGCGCCACCACAACAGGGCCAGGCGAGCAGTACGTC.

The chain recombines TRBV4-3 with TRBJ1-2, with 8 bases aligning to TRBD1. Losses at the gene ends were 3 bases for V and 2 bases for J; bases not matched to a gene: 5. The CDR3 contains 15 residues. Looked up from germline, CDR1 is LGHNA and CDR2 is YSLEER. The CDR3 loop reads CASSHLTGENYGYTF. The CDR3 DNA follows: TGCGCCAGCAGCCATTTGACAGGGGAGAACTATGGCTACACCTTC.